The rows below give T cell receptor beta chains drawn from one sample of a study of long-term antiretroviral therapy in people with HIV. The protocol was immunoSEQ multiplex PCR, while the TCRdb copy is restricted to in-frame clones and leaves out a portion. The table records 20,000 to 25,000 clones, roughly 80% of them present only once. The input for sequencing was unsorted PBMCs, taken 0.2 years after starting antiretroviral therapy. Receptor source: a woman between 25 and 40 years old with HIV. Each CDR3 is given with its conserved first and last residue. A D gene is named only where the DNA matches it firmly. The size entry is marked missing in some rows and otherwise reads once, few, many or a size class.

-	TRBV14	-	TRBJ1-1	CASSRSGGSTEAFF	TGTGCCAGCAGCCGGTCGGGAGGCTCCACTGAAGCTTTCTTT
-	TRBV11-3	-	TRBJ1-1	CASSLQQNTEAFF	TGTGCCAGCAGCTTACAGCAGAACACTGAAGCTTTCTTT
-	TRBV5-6	-	TRBJ2-5	CASSPLPRDADETQYF	TGTGCCAGCAGCCCCCTCCCCCGGGACGCCGACGAGACCCAGTACTTC
-	TRBV9	-	TRBJ1-3	CASSVEGLIWDTIYF	TGTGCCAGCAGCGTGGAAGGGCTTATTTGGGACACCATATATTTT
-	TRBV5-1	-	TRBJ1-1	CASSVGGGNTEAFF	TGCGCCAGCAGCGTCGGCGGGGGGAACACTGAAGCTTTCTTT
TRBD1	TRBV6-5	-	TRBJ1-5	CASRKSQGSNQPQHF	TGTGCCAGCAGGAAATCACAGGGGAGCAATCAGCCCCAGCATTTT
-	TRBV18	-	TRBJ1-1	CASSPVGLMNTEAFF	TGTGCCAGCTCACCAGTAGGCCTGATGAACACTGAAGCTTTCTTT
TRBD1	TRBV7-8	-	TRBJ1-2	CASSNMDREDGYTF	TGTGCCAGCAGCAACATGGACAGGGAGGACGGCTACACCTTC
-	TRBV5-4	-	TRBJ1-1	CASRPRGGENTEAFF	TGTGCCAGCAGACCCAGGGGCGGAGAGAACACTGAAGCTTTCTTT
-	TRBV7-2	-	TRBJ1-2	CASSRPGLRLYGYTF	TGTGCCAGCAGCCGACCGGGACTTCGTCTCTATGGCTACACCTTC
TRBD1	TRBV25-1	-	TRBJ1-4	CASRSQGLNEKLFF	TGTGCCAGCAGATCACAGGGGTTAAACGAAAAACTGTTTTTT
-	TRBV7-2	-	TRBJ1-4	CASSARQLQNEKLFF	TGTGCCAGCAGCGCCAGACAGTTACAAAATGAAAAACTGTTTTTT
-	TRBV14	-	TRBJ2-3	CASSQVNEDTQYF	TGTGCCAGCAGCCAAGTTAATGAAGATACGCAGTATTTT
-	TRBV29-1	once	TRBJ2-7	CSALKTTGVGYEQYF	TGCAGCGCCCTGAAAACGACAGGTGTGGGCTACGAGCAGTACTTC
TRBD1	TRBV6-6	-	TRBJ2-3	CASRSLEVSAGGAQYF	TGTGCCAGCAGAAGTCTCGAAGTCTCTGCAGGGGGCGCGCAGTATTTT
-	TRBV6-1	-	TRBJ1-4	CASSEGEKLFF	TGTGCCAGCAGTGAAGGGGAAAAACTGTTTTTT
-	TRBV19	-	TRBJ2-6	CASRDSPLEANVLTF	TGTGCCAGTCGGGACTCCCCTCTGGAGGCCAACGTCCTGACTTTC
TRBD1	TRBV27	-	TRBJ1-1	CASSFYRGHNTEAFF	TGTGCCAGCAGTTTTTACAGGGGGCATAACACTGAAGCTTTCTTT
TRBD1	TRBV5-1	-	TRBJ1-1	CASSETGMGTEAFF	TGCGCCAGCAGCGAGACAGGGATGGGCACTGAAGCTTTCTTT
-	TRBV2	medium-sized	TRBJ1-2	CASRGSESYGYTF	TGTGCCAGCAGGGGAAGTGAGTCCTATGGCTACACCTTC
TRBD1	TRBV19	-	TRBJ1-1	CASSPTGGQTEAFF	TGTGCCAGTAGTCCAACAGGGGGACAGACTGAAGCTTTCTTT
-	TRBV6-6	-	TRBJ1-2	CASSSASGGYTF	TGTGCCAGCAGTTCTGCCTCGGGAGGCTACACCTTC
-	TRBV4-1	-	TRBJ1-1	CASSQGPPRTAFF	TGCGCCAGCAGCCAAGGCCCTCCCAGGACCGCTTTCTTT
-	TRBV9	-	TRBJ2-2	CASSVRGGSGELFF	TGTGCCAGCAGCGTACGTGGGGGTTCCGGGGAGCTGTTTTTT
-	TRBV11-2	-	TRBJ2-3	CASSPQPSTDTQYF	TGTGCCAGCAGCCCTCAGCCTAGCACAGATACGCAGTATTTT
-	TRBV7-8	few	TRBJ1-6	CASIGDGSYNSPLHF	TGTGCCAGCATCGGGGATGGCTCCTATAATTCACCCCTCCACTTT
TRBD2	TRBV7-9	-	TRBJ2-3	CASSLSGGGAVDTQYF	TGTGCCAGCAGCTTATCCGGCGGGGGGGCGGTAGATACGCAGTATTTT
TRBD2	TRBV9	once	TRBJ2-1	CASSDPSLSGGSYNEQFF	TGTGCCAGCAGCGACCCCTCCCTCAGCGGGGGGTCCTACAATGAGCAGTTCTTC
TRBD1	TRBV6-5	-	TRBJ1-1	CASRPDRGRNTEAFF	TGTGCCAGCAGGCCGGACAGGGGGCGGAACACTGAAGCTTTCTTT
-	TRBV9	-	TRBJ2-5	CASSGSPRGETQYF	TGTGCCAGCAGCGGTTCGCCCCGGGGAGAGACCCAGTACTTC
-	TRBV30	-	TRBJ2-3	CAWSVLGEYTDTQYF	TGTGCCTGGAGTGTTTTAGGAGAGTACACAGATACGCAGTATTTT
-	TRBV6-1	once	TRBJ1-5	CASTRDQNQPQHF	TGTGCCAGCACCAGGGACCAAAATCAGCCCCAGCATTTT
-	TRBV5-6	few	TRBJ2-3	CASSLVTRIRPDTQYF	TGTGCCAGCAGCTTGGTTACCAGGATCCGCCCAGATACGCAGTATTTT
-	TRBV10-3	few	TRBJ2-7	CAIRNSSYEQYF	TGTGCCATCAGGAATTCGTCCTACGAGCAGTACTTC
TRBD1	TRBV7-3	-	TRBJ2-1	CASSSTQGAAYNEQFF	TGTGCCAGCAGCTCAACCCAGGGGGCTGCGTACAATGAGCAGTTCTTC
-	TRBV5-5	-	TRBJ2-3	CASSSLSDTQYF	TGTGCCAGCAGCTCCCTGTCAGATACGCAGTATTTT
-	TRBV15	-	TRBJ2-3	CATSRDRHHTDTQYF	TGTGCCACCAGCAGAGACAGACACCACACAGATACGCAGTATTTT
-	TRBV6-5	-	TRBJ2-3	CASSYSINRADTQYF	TGTGCCAGCAGTTACTCAATTAACAGGGCGGATACGCAGTATTTT
TRBD1	TRBV27	-	TRBJ2-2	CASSSGTGSSGELFF	TGTGCCAGCTCGTCCGGGACAGGGTCAAGCGGGGAGCTGTTTTTT
-	TRBV7-8	-	TRBJ1-5	CASSLRGNNQPQHF	TGTGCCAGCAGCTTAAGAGGGAACAATCAGCCCCAGCATTTT